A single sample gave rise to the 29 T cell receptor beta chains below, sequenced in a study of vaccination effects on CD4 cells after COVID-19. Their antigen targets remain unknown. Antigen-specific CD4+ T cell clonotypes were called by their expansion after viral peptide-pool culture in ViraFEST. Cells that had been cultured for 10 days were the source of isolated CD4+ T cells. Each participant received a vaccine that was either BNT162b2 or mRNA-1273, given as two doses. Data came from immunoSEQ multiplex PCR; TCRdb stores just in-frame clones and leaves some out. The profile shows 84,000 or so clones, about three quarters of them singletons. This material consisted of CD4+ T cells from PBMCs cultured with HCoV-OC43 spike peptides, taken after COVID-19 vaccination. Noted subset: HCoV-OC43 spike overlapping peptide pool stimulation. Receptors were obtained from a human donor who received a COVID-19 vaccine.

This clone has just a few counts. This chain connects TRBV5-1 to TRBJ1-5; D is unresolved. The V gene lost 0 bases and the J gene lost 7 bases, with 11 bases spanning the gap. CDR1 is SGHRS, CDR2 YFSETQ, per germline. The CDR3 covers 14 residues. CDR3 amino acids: CASSLGPQGQPQHF. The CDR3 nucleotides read TGCGCCAGCAGCTTGGGCCCTCAAGGACAGCCCCAGCATTTT.

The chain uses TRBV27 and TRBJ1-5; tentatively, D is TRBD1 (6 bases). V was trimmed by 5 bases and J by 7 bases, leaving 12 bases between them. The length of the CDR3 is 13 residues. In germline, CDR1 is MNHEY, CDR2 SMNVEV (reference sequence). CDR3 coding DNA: TGTGCCAGCAGTCGCAAACAGGGACAGCCCCAGCATTTT. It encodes CASSRKQGQPQHF.

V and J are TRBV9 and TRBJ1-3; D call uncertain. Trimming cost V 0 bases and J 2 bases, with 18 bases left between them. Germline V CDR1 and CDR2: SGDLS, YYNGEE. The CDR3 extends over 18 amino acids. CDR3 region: CASSVGGWTEATGNTIYF. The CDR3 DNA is TGTGCCAGCAGCGTAGGGGGTTGGACGGAAGCTACTGGAAACACCATATATTTT.

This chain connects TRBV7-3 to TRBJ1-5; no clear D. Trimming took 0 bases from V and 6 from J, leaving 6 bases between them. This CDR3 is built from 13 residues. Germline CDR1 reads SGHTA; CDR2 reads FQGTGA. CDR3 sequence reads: CASSLTNGQPQHF. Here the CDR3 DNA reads TGTGCCAGCAGCTTAACTAACGGTCAGCCCCAGCATTTT.

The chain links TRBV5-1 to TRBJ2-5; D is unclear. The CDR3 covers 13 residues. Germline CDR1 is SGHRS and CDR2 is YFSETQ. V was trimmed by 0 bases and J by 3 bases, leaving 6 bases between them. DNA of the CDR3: TGCGCCAGCAGCTTGGTGCAGGAAGAGACCCAGTACTTC. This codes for CASSLVQEETQYF.

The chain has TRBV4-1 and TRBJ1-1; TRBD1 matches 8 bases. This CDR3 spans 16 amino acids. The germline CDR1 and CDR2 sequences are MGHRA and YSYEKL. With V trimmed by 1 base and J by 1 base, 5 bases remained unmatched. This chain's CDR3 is CASSQGQGPWNTEAFF. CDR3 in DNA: TGCGCCAGCAGCCAAGGACAGGGGCCTTGGAACACTGAAGCTTTCTTT.

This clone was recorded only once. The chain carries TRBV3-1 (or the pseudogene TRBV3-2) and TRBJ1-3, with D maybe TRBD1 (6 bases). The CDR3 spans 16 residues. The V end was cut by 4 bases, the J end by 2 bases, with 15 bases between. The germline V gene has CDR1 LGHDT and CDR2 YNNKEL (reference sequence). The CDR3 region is CASSLFPQGTGNTIYF. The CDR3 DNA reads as TGTGCCAGCAGCCTCTTCCCACAGGGTACTGGAAACACCATATATTTT.

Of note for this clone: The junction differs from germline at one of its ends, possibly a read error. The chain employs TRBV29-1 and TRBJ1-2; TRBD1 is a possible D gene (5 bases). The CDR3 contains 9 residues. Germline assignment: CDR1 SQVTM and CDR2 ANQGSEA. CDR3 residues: CSVGWGLNF. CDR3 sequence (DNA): TGCAGCGTTGGTTGGGGCTTGAACTTC.

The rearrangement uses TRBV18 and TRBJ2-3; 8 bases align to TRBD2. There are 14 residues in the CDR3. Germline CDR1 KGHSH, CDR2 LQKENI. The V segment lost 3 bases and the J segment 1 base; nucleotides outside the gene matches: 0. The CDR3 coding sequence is TGTGCCAGCTCACCTAGCGGGGGCACAGATACGCAGTATTTT. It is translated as CASSPSGGTDTQYF.

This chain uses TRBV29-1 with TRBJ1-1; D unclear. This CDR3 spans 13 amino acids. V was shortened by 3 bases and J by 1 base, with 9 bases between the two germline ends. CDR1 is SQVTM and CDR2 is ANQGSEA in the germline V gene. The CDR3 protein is CSVDWRRNTEAFF. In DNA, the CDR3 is TGCAGCGTTGATTGGCGGAGGAACACTGAAGCTTTCTTT.

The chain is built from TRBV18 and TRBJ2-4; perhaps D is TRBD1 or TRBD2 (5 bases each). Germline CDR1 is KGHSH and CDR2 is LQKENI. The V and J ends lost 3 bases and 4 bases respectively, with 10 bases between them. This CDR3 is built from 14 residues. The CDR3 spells CASSPGTAKNIQYF. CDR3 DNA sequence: TGTGCCAGCTCACCGGGGACGGCTAAAAACATTCAGTACTTC.

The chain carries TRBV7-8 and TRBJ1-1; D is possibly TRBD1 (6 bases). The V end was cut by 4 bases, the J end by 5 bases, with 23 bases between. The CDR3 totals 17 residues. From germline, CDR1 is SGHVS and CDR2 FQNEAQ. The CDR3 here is CASSYRGAAGQGTEAFF. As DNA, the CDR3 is TGTGCCAGCAGCTACCGGGGGGCGGCTGGCCAAGGGACTGAAGCTTTCTTT.

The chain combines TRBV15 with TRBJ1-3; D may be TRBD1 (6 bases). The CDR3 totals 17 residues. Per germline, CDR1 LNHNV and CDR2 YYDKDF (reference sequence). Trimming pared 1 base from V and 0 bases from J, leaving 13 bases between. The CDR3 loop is CATSRGPGGSSGNTIYF. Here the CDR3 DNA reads TGTGCCACCAGCAGAGGGCCCGGGGGCTCCTCTGGAAACACCATATATTTT.

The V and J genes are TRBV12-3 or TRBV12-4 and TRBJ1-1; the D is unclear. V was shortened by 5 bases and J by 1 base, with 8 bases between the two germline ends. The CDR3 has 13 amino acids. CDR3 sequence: CASSPPGNTEAFF. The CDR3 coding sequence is TGTGCCAGCAGTCCTCCGGGGAACACTGAAGCTTTCTTT.

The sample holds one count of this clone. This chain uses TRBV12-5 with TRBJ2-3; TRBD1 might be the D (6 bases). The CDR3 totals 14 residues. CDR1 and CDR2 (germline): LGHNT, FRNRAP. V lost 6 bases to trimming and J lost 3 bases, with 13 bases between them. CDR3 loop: CASGGTKTTDTQYF. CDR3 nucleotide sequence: TGTGCTAGTGGGGGGACAAAAACAACAGATACGCAGTATTTT.

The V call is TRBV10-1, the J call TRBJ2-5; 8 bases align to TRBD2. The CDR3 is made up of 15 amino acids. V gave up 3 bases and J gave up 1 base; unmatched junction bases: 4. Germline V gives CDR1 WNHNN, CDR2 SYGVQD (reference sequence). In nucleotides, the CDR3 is TGCGCCAGCAGTGATCAGGGGACTAGCCAAGAGACCCAGTACTTC. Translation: CASSDQGTSQETQYF.

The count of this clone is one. The CDR3 protein is CASSPGGLAGYGDTQYF. CDR3 nucleotides: TGTGCCAGTAGCCCTGGGGGACTAGCGGGGTATGGAGATACGCAGTATTTT. The V and J genes are TRBV19 and TRBJ2-3; the match to TRBD2 covers 13 bases. Germline CDR1 is LNHDA and CDR2 is SQIVND (reference sequence). The CDR3 contains 17 residues. The J segment lost 5 bases and the V segment lost 6 bases, leaving 11 bases of the junction unmatched.

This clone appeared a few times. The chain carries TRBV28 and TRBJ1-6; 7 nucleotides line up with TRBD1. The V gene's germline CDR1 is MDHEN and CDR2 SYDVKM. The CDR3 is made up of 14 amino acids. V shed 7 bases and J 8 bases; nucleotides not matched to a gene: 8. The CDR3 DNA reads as TGTGCCAGCACGCCGACAGGGTTTTATTCACCCCTCCACTTT. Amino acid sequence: CASTPTGFYSPLHF. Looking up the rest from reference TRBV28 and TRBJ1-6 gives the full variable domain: DVKVTQSSRYLVKRTGEKVFLECVQDMDHENMFWYRQDPGLGLRLIYFSYDVKMKEKGDIPEGYSVSREKKERFSLILESASTNQTSMYLCASTPTGFYSPLHFGNGTRLTVT.

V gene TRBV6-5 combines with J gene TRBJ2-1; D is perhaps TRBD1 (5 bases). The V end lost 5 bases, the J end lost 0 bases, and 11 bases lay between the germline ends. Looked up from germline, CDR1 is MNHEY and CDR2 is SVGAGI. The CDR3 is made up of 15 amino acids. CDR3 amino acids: CASSQTEPSYNEQFF. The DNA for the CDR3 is TGTGCCAGCAGTCAGACAGAGCCCTCCTACAATGAGCAGTTCTTC.

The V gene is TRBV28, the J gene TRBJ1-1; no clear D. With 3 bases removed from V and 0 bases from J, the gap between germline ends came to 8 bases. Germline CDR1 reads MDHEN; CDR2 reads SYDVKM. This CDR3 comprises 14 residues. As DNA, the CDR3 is TGTGCCAGCAGTTTCTACCGACTGAACACTGAAGCTTTCTTT. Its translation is CASSFYRLNTEAFF. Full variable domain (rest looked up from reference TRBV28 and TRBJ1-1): DVKVTQSSRYLVKRTGEKVFLECVQDMDHENMFWYRQDPGLGLRLIYFSYDVKMKEKGDIPEGYSVSREKKERFSLILESASTNQTSMYLCASSFYRLNTEAFFGQGTRLTVV.

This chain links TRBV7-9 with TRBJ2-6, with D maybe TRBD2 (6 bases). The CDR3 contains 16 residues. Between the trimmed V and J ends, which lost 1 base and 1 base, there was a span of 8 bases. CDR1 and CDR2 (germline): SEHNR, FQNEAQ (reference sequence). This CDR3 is CASSLGAGSGANVLTF. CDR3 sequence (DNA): TGTGCCAGCAGCTTAGGGGCGGGGTCTGGGGCCAACGTCCTGACTTTC. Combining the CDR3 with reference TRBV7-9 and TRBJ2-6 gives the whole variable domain DTGVSQNPRHKITKRGQNVTFRCDPISEHNRLYWYRQTLGQGPEFLTYFQNEAQLEKSRLLSDRFSAERPKGSFSTLEIQRTEQGDSAMYLCASSLGAGSGANVLTFGAGSRLTVL.

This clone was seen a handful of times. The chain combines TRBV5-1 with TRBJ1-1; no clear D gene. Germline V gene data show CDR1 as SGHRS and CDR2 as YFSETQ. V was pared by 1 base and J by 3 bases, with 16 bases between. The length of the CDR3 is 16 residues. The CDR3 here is CASSLLLSGSDTEAFF. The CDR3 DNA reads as TGCGCCAGCAGCTTGCTCCTCAGCGGGTCGGACACTGAAGCTTTCTTT.

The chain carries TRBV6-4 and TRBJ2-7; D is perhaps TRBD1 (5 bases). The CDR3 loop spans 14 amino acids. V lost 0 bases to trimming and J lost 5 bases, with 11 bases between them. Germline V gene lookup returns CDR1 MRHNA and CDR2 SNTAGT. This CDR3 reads CASSDSVRVDEQYV. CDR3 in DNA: TGTGCCAGCAGTGACTCTGTCAGGGTCGACGAGCAGTACGTC.

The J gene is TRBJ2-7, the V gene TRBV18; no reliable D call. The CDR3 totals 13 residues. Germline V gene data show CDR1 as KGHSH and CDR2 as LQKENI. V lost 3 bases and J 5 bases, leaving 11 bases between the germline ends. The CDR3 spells CASSPQLQDEQYV. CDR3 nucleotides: TGTGCCAGCTCACCCCAACTTCAAGACGAGCAGTACGTC.

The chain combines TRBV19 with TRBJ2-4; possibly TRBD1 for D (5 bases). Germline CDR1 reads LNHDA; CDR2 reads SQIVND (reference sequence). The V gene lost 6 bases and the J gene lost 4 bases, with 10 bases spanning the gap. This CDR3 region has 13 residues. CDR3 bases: TGTGCCAGTAGCACGGCAGGGAAAAACATTCAGTACTTC. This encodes CASSTAGKNIQYF.

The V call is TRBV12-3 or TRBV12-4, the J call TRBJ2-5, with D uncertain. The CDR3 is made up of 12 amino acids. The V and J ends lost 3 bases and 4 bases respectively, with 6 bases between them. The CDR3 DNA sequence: TGTGCCAGCAGTTTGACCGGAGAGACCCAGTACTTC. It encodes CASSLTGETQYF.

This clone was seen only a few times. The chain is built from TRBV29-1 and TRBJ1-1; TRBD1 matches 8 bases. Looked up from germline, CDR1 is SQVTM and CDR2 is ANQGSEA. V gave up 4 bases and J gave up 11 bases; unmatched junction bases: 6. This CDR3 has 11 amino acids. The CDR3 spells CSVGDRLFAFF. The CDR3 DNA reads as TGCAGCGTTGGGGACAGGCTGTTCGCTTTCTTT.

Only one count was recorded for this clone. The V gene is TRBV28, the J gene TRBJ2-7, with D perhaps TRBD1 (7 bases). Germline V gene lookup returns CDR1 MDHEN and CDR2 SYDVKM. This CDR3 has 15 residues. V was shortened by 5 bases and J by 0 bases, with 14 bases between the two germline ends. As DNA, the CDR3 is TGTGCCAGCAGTCCAGGGGGGAGTCTCTCCTACGAGCAGTACGTC. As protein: CASSPGGSLSYEQYV.

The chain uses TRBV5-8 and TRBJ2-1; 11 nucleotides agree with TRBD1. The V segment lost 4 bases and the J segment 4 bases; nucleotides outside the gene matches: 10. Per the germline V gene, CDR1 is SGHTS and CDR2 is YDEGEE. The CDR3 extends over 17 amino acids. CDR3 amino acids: CASSGTRTGGWYNEQFF. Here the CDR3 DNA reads TGTGCCAGCAGCGGAACGCGGACAGGGGGCTGGTACAATGAGCAGTTCTTC.